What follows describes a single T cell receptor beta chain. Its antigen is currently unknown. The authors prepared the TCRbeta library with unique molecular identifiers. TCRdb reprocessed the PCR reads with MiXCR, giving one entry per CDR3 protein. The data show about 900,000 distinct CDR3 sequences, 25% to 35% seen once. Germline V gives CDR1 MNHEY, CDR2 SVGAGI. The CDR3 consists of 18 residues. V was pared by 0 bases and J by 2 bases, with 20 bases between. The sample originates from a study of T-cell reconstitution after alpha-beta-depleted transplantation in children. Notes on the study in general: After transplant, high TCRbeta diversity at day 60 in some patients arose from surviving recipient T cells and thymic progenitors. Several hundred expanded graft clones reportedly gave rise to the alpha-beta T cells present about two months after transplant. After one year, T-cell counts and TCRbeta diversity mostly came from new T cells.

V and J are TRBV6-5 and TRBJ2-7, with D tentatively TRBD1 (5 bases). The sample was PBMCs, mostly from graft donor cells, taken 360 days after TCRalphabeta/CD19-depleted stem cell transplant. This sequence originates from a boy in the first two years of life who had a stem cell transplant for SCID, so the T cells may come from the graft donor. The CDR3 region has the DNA TGTGCCAGCAGTTACTCGGGCAGGGAAGGGTTGGGAACCTACGAGCAGTACTTC. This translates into CASSYSGREGLGTYEQYF.